This entry is about one T cell receptor (beta chain). Its antigen is not known. Amplification of TCR beta CDR3 regions used RNA as the template. HTBI primers were used for first-round RT-PCR of the TCR CDR3. One entry per CDR3 protein, called by TCRdb with MiXCR from the multiplex PCR reads. The sample lists about 360,000 distinct CDR3 sequences, approximately 13% seen once, with about 9.1% in the top ten. These data come from a study of T cells in Graves' hyperthyroidism and ophthalmopathy. Overall study results and limits: In validation, the model predicted ophthalmopathy. These predictions came a median about 6.5 months before onset. A model built on 13 V-J features separated ophthalmopathy from stable hyperthyroidism.

PBMCs were sourced from around 10 ml fresh peripheral blood. The sequence derives from a woman under 30 with Graves' hyperthyroidism. Specimen: blood.

Here the CDR3 reads CSAWGLGLAEFYNEQFF. In nucleotides, the CDR3 is TGCAGCGCTTGGGGGTTGGGCCTAGCGGAGTTTTACAATGAGCAGTTCTTC. This chain joins TRBV29-1 and TRBJ2-1, with TRBD2 matching over 7 bases. After removal of 7 bases from V and 4 bases from J, the junction contained 19 bases not matched to a gene. This CDR3 has 17 amino acids. From germline, CDR1 is SQVTM and CDR2 ANQGSEA.